The rows below give T cell receptor beta chains drawn from one sample of a study of blood T cell repertoires in COVID-19. Sequenced by immunoSEQ multiplex PCR; TCRdb stores in-frame clones only, minus some. Of more than 450,000 clones listed, around 90% were seen once; the top ten hold around 0.7%. Sequenced material: PBMCs or T cells enriched from blood (not recorded which). These receptors were obtained from a woman aged 18-29 years who had recovered from COVID-19. The CDR3 runs from the conserved cysteine through the conserved F or W. The D gene is left open where the match is weak. Clone size is not always given. Where it is, it says once, few, many or a class for expanded clones.

v_call	d_call	j_call	clone_size	cdr3_nt	cdr3_aa
TRBV5-8	.	TRBJ1-5	.	TGTGCCAGCAGCTTGGTCCTAGACAGCTTTAGCAATCAGCCCCAGCATTTT	CASSLVLDSFSNQPQHF
TRBV10-3	.	TRBJ1-1	.	TGTGCCATCAGTGAGTCGATACCGGGCAGGGGTGTCGAAGCTTTCTTT	CAISESIPGRGVEAFF
TRBV30	.	TRBJ1-1	.	TGTGCCTGGAGTGCCCGCACTGAAGCTTTCTTT	CAWSARTEAFF
TRBV2	TRBD1	TRBJ1-5	once	TGTGCCAGCAGAGACGACAGGGGGGACCAGCCCCAGCATTTT	CASRDDRGDQPQHF
TRBV2	.	TRBJ1-4	.	TGTGCCAGCCAGCGGGAATCGGGCGTCTTCGATGAAAAACTGTTTTTT	CASQRESGVFDEKLFF
TRBV2	TRBD1	TRBJ2-5	.	TGTGCCAGCAGTTTTTACGGGGGACAGGGGGAGACCCAGTACTTC	CASSFYGGQGETQYF
TRBV2	TRBD1	TRBJ1-6	.	TGTGCCAGCTCAGCGATCGGACAGGGTAATTCACCCCTCCACTTT	CASSAIGQGNSPLHF
TRBV7-2	TRBD2	TRBJ2-2	.	TGTGCCAGCAGCCGCACACTAGCGGGGGGGCCCGGGGAGCTGTTTTTT	CASSRTLAGGPGELFF
TRBV7-8	.	TRBJ2-3	.	TGTGCCAGCAGCTTAAGCGCGGCGTCGGGGGGCCCAGATACGCAGTATTTT	CASSLSAASGGPDTQYF
TRBV27	.	TRBJ1-4	.	TGTGCCAGCAGCAGCAGGGTTGATGAAAAACTGTTTTTT	CASSSRVDEKLFF
TRBV5-1	.	TRBJ1-6	.	TGCGCCAGCAGCAAGGGGGTAAATTCACCCCTCCACTTT	CASSKGVNSPLHF
TRBV27	TRBD2	TRBJ2-3	.	TGTGCCAGCAGTTTTAGCGGGGTAACAGATACGCAGTATTTT	CASSFSGVTDTQYF
TRBV27	.	TRBJ1-1	.	TGTGCCAGCAGCTCCACAGGGCTCACTGAAGCTTTCTTT	CASSSTGLTEAFF
TRBV28	TRBD1	TRBJ1-1	.	TGTGCCAGCATAGGAAGGGGGCCAGGGAACACTGAAGCTTTCTTT	CASIGRGPGNTEAFF
TRBV28	.	TRBJ2-1	.	TGTGCCAGCAGTAAGACACAGGAGCAGTTCTTC	CASSKTQEQFF
TRBV28	TRBD1	TRBJ1-2	.	TGTGCCAGCAGTCCGAACAGGGGCTATGGCTACACCTTC	CASSPNRGYGYTF